Each of the 13 T cell receptor beta chains below was sequenced from the same sample in a study of neurological immune-mediated disorders. TCRdb re-called the 5' RACE reads through MiXCR, storing one row per CDR3 protein. The sample records some 57,000 distinct CDR3 sequences, approximately 4.6% being singletons. Sequenced: PBMCs. All receptors come from a woman aged 50 to 65 with multiple sclerosis.

This clonotype was recorded many times. The V and J genes are TRBV20-1 and TRBJ2-2; D remains unclear. Germline V gives CDR1 DFQATT, CDR2 SNEGSKA (reference sequence). The CDR3 loop spans 15 amino acids. V was pared by 0 bases and J by 0 bases, with 8 bases between. CDR3 loop: CSARDRMANTGELFF. CDR3 DNA: TGCAGTGCTAGAGATCGAATGGCGAACACCGGGGAGCTGTTTTTT.

In this sample, this clonotype turned up many times. The chain is built from TRBV4-3 and TRBJ1-5; no definite D call. CDR3 length equals 14 residues. Germline V gene lookup returns CDR1 LGHNA and CDR2 YSLEER. V was shortened by 0 bases and J by 6 bases, with 9 bases between the two germline ends. The CDR3 DNA sequence: TGCGCCAGCAGCCAAGAATCATACGGTCAGCCCCAGCATTTT. Translating it yields CASSQESYGQPQHF.

In its sample, this clonotype was seen many times. The chain couples TRBV5-1 to TRBJ1-1; D possibly corresponds to TRBD1 (5 bases). The germline gives CDR1 SGHRS, CDR2 YFSETQ. V was trimmed by 1 base and J by 5 bases, leaving 18 bases between them. The CDR3 has 16 residues. The CDR3 region has the DNA TGCGCCAGCAGCTTGTTGAGGGGAAGTTCTGGAACTGAAGCTTTCTTT. Amino acid sequence: CASSLLRGSSGTEAFF. Full variable domain (outside the CDR3, taken from reference TRBV5-1 and TRBJ1-1): KAGVTQTPRYLIKTRGQQVTLSCSPISGHRSVSWYQQTPGQGLQFLFEYFSETQRNKGNFPGRFSGRQFSNSRSEMNVSTLELGDSALYLCASSLLRGSSGTEAFFGQGTRLTVV.

This clonotype was seen at least ten times. This sequence joins TRBV18 and TRBJ2-7, with D uncertain. V was shortened by 2 bases and J by 2 bases, with 13 bases between the two germline ends. In germline, CDR1 is KGHSH, CDR2 LQKENI. The CDR3 has 15 amino acids. In DNA form, the CDR3 reads TGTGCCAGCTCACCAGCGGATGCCTGGACCTACGAGCAGTACTTC. Amino acids: CASSPADAWTYEQYF.

This clonotype was found many times. The chain links TRBV4-3 to TRBJ2-2, with a weak D call TRBD2 (6 bases). The germline CDR1 and CDR2 sequences are LGHNA and YSLEER. The CDR3 extends over 18 amino acids. Trimming removed 1 base at V and 4 bases at J, with 19 bases between. The CDR3 reads CASSQGLSGDGVTGELFF. CDR3 nucleotide sequence: TGCGCCAGCAGCCAAGGTCTTAGCGGAGACGGCGTCACCGGGGAGCTGTTTTTT.

In this sample, this clonotype turned up many times. V gene TRBV7-9 combines with J gene TRBJ2-1; TRBD1 matches 8 bases. V shed 5 bases and J 8 bases; nucleotides not matched to a gene: 11. CDR3 length equals 15 residues. Germline CDR1 SEHNR, CDR2 FQNEAQ (reference sequence). The CDR3 DNA is TGTGCCAGCAGCCGGACAGGGTTTAGGTTAGATGAGCAGTTCTTC. Encoded protein: CASSRTGFRLDEQFF. The complete variable domain, with remaining parts taken from reference TRBV7-9 and TRBJ2-1, reads DTGVSQNPRHKITKRGQNVTFRCDPISEHNRLYWYRQTLGQGPEFLTYFQNEAQLEKSRLLSDRFSAERPKGSFSTLEIQRTEQGDSAMYLCASSRTGFRLDEQFFGPGTRLTVL.

A remark on this clonotype: One end of the junction is discordant with germline, which a read error may explain. This sequence joins TRBV5-1 and TRBJ2-5; TRBD2 matches at 9 bases. The length of the CDR3 is 15 residues. Germline values: CDR1 SGHRS, CDR2 YFSETQ. The CDR3 sequence: CTSSLFTSGQETQYF. CDR3 nucleotide sequence: TGCACCAGCAGCTTGTTCACTAGCGGGCAAGAGACCCAGTACTTC.

The table lists this clonotype with many counts. The CDR3 DNA reads TGCAGTGCTAGTAGCGTAGTGAGAACAGATACGCAGTATTTT. The encoded protein is CSASSVVRTDTQYF. The rearrangement joins TRBV20-1 to TRBJ2-3; a possible D gene is TRBD2 (5 bases). Trimming removed 3 bases at V and 3 bases at J, with 13 bases between. The CDR3 is 14 amino acids. CDR1 and CDR2 (germline): DFQATT, SNEGSKA (reference sequence).

This clonotype was picked up many times. The chain uses TRBV29-1 and TRBJ2-5; the D is unclear. The V end lost 4 bases, the J end lost 3 bases, and 6 bases lay between the germline ends. The CDR3 has 11 residues. CDR1 and CDR2 from the germline V gene are SQVTM and ANQGSEA. The CDR3 loop reads CSVVREETQYF. CDR3 nucleotides: TGCAGCGTTGTCCGGGAAGAGACCCAGTACTTC.

The sample holds many counts of this clonotype. The chain employs TRBV4-1 and TRBJ2-3; 10 bases fit TRBD2. The ends lost 6 bases at V and 1 base at J; junction bases unmatched: 10. This CDR3 comprises 17 residues. Germline V lookup: CDR1 MGHRA, CDR2 YSYEKL. In DNA form, the CDR3 reads TGCGCCAGCAGTTATCATCCCCTAGCGGGGGGCACAGATACGCAGTATTTT. Residues: CASSYHPLAGGTDTQYF.

This clonotype was observed many times. The chain uses TRBV12-3 or TRBV12-4 and TRBJ2-3; possible D gene TRBD2, 5 bases. This CDR3 contains 16 residues. V lost 6 bases and J 4 bases, leaving 20 bases between the germline ends. CDR3 protein: CASSPDGEGRADTQYF. The DNA for the CDR3 is TGTGCCAGCAGCCCAGATGGTGAGGGTAGGGCAGATACGCAGTATTTT.

This clonotype appeared many times. The chain couples TRBV20-1 to TRBJ2-1; D may correspond to TRBD1 or TRBD2 (5 bases each). Trimming pared 4 bases from V and 8 bases from J, leaving 18 bases between. This CDR3 spans 14 amino acids. Germline V lookup: CDR1 DFQATT, CDR2 SNEGSKA (reference sequence). In nucleotides, the CDR3 is TGCAGTGCTATTCGAGGGACCGAAAGCGATGAGCAGTTCTTC. Translated: CSAIRGTESDEQFF.

This clonotype was counted ten times or more. The chain combines TRBV29-1 with TRBJ1-3; D gene unclear. The CDR3 runs 14 residues. Trimming stripped 1 base from V and 8 bases from J, with 15 bases between. Germline V lookup: CDR1 SQVTM, CDR2 ANQGSEA. CDR3 in amino acids: CSVEGEGWPDTIYF. The CDR3 DNA reads TGCAGCGTTGAAGGGGAAGGGTGGCCGGACACCATATATTTT.